Presented here are 6 T cell receptor beta chains from one specimen sequenced in a study of OX40 agonist ivuxolimab in advanced cancers. TCRdb's copy holds only in-frame clones and misses some; the assay was immunoSEQ multiplex PCR. Found here are 45,000 to 55,000 clones, 65% to 85% of them singletons; the top ten hold 1.1%. Sequencing was performed on CD4+ or CD8+ T cells sorted from blood, taken in a trial of the OX40 agonist ivuxolimab. The source of these receptors is an adult with an advanced solid tumor such as melanoma, head and neck, liver or kidney cancer.

The V and J genes are TRBV6-6 and TRBJ2-7; D is undetermined. CDR1 is MNHNY, CDR2 SVGAGI, per germline (reference sequence). CDR3 length: 13 residues. Trimming stripped 2 bases from V and 6 bases from J, with 11 bases between. This CDR3 reads CASSYADLGEQYF. The CDR3 nucleotides read TGTGCCAGCAGTTACGCAGACCTCGGCGAGCAGTACTTC.

The chain uses TRBV4-2 and TRBJ1-2; 9 nucleotides align to TRBD1. Trimming cost V 3 bases and J 0 bases; bases outside gene matches: 5. In germline, CDR1 is LGHNA, CDR2 YNFKEQ. This CDR3 has 16 amino acids. The CDR3 DNA is TGTGCCAGCAGCCACTCTACAGGGGGCGCTAACTATGGCTACACCTTC. Its protein is CASSHSTGGANYGYTF.

The CDR3 DNA is TGTGCCAGCAGCGTAGGACTAGCGGGAGTGTCAGATACGCAGTATTTT. The encoded protein is CASSVGLAGVSDTQYF. V and J are TRBV9 and TRBJ2-3; 12 bases map to TRBD2. V lost 0 bases, J lost 4 bases, and 3 bases stayed unmatched. The CDR3 is 16 amino acids. Per the germline V gene, CDR1 is SGDLS and CDR2 is YYNGEE.

The chain links TRBV5-4 to TRBJ1-1; D perhaps matches TRBD1 (6 bases). Germline values: CDR1 SGHNT, CDR2 YYREEE (reference sequence). V lost 2 bases to trimming and J lost 3 bases, with 8 bases between them. The CDR3 is 13 residues long. CDR3 amino acids: CASSLNRDTEAFF. In DNA form, the CDR3 reads TGTGCCAGCAGCTTAAACAGGGACACTGAAGCTTTCTTT.

This chain's CDR3 is CASSFQGGTYNEQFF. In DNA form, the CDR3 reads TGTGCCAGCAGCTTCCAGGGCGGAACCTACAATGAGCAGTTCTTC. The chain has TRBV7-2 and TRBJ2-1, with D possibly TRBD1 on 5 matching bases. Trimming pared 3 bases from V and 2 bases from J, leaving 11 bases between. The CDR3 is 15 amino acids. The germline V gene has CDR1 SGHTA and CDR2 FQGNSA.

The chain couples TRBV5-1 to TRBJ1-5; no clear D gene. Looked up from germline, CDR1 is SGHRS and CDR2 is YFSETQ. This CDR3 region has 13 residues. Trimming took 0 bases from V and 5 from J, leaving 6 bases between them. The CDR3 nucleotides are TGCGCCAGCAGCTTGGCGCCCGATCAGCCCCAGCATTTT. Translation: CASSLAPDQPQHF.